A selection of T cell receptor beta chains follows, all from one sample in a study of shared clonotypes between healthy human individuals. Clones were sequenced by immunoSEQ multiplex PCR, and TCRdb holds only the in-frame ones, with some missing. The sample includes about 2 million clones, about 94% of them seen just once. Specimen: naive CD8+ T cells sorted from blood. Every receptor here comes from a man aged 18 to 30 in good health. Each CDR3 is given with its conserved first and last residue. Fields, in order: CDR3 protein, J gene, V gene.

CDR3 protein: CASSVNTGDSPLHF
J gene: TRBJ1-6
V gene: TRBV9

CDR3 protein: CAITGQGINEQYF
J gene: TRBJ2-7
V gene: TRBV10-3

CDR3 protein: CASSLLEITGELFF
J gene: TRBJ2-2
V gene: TRBV5-1

CDR3 protein: CASSYGTTRTGELFF
J gene: TRBJ2-2
V gene: TRBV13

CDR3 protein: CASSQTRMNTEAFF
J gene: TRBJ1-1
V gene: TRBV4-3

CDR3 protein: CASSPQGAGGYTF
J gene: TRBJ1-2
V gene: TRBV18

CDR3 protein: CASSPRGQGRTDTQYF
J gene: TRBJ2-3
V gene: TRBV7-2

CDR3 protein: CASSLVGADTQYF
J gene: TRBJ2-3
V gene: TRBV7-2

CDR3 protein: CAWSLDRAYEQYF
J gene: TRBJ2-7
V gene: TRBV30

CDR3 protein: CASSVEGTDFYNEQFF
J gene: TRBJ2-1
V gene: TRBV9

CDR3 protein: CASSTGTLNTGELFF
J gene: TRBJ2-2
V gene: TRBV5-4

CDR3 protein: CASSQETTSGVREQFF
J gene: TRBJ2-1
V gene: TRBV4-1

CDR3 protein: CASSLATDTQYF
J gene: TRBJ2-3
V gene: TRBV7-6

CDR3 protein: CASSLLAGIDYGYTF
J gene: TRBJ1-2
V gene: TRBV28

CDR3 protein: CASSRNLANYGYTF
J gene: TRBJ1-2
V gene: TRBV7-9

CDR3 protein: CASRLGGGLNTEAFF
J gene: TRBJ1-1
V gene: TRBV28

CDR3 protein: CASSQASGPDTTDTQYF
J gene: TRBJ2-3
V gene: TRBV4-3

CDR3 protein: CASSSKAKTDGYTF
J gene: TRBJ1-2
V gene: TRBV4-1

CDR3 protein: CASSTRGLSYEQYF
J gene: TRBJ2-7
V gene: TRBV14

CDR3 protein: CASSRGTELSYGYTF
J gene: TRBJ1-2
V gene: TRBV5-8

CDR3 protein: CASSSRQGSRSYEQYF
J gene: TRBJ2-7
V gene: TRBV7-9

CDR3 protein: CASSVIGTTDTQYF
J gene: TRBJ2-3
V gene: TRBV9

CDR3 protein: CASSFRAPSNEQYF
J gene: TRBJ2-7
V gene: TRBV5-4

CDR3 protein: CASSPISHTDTQYF
J gene: TRBJ2-3
V gene: TRBV27

CDR3 protein: CASRGKDTEAFF
J gene: TRBJ1-1
V gene: TRBV2

CDR3 protein: CASSLYQGQPQHF
J gene: TRBJ1-5
V gene: TRBV5-8

CDR3 protein: CASSPQGAPGTQYF
J gene: TRBJ2-5
V gene: TRBV7-9

CDR3 protein: CASSWGQGPYNEQFF
J gene: TRBJ2-1
V gene: TRBV13

CDR3 protein: CSVELGFGTEAFF
J gene: TRBJ1-1
V gene: TRBV29-1

CDR3 protein: CASSFVADSYNEQFF
J gene: TRBJ2-1
V gene: TRBV7-9

CDR3 protein: CASGSYSASYEQYF
J gene: TRBJ2-7
V gene: TRBV5-1

CDR3 protein: CASSLGTGGRSEQYF
J gene: TRBJ2-7
V gene: TRBV27

CDR3 protein: CASSRILGEQETQYF
J gene: TRBJ2-5
V gene: TRBV5-4

CDR3 protein: CASREGEDRTEAFF
J gene: TRBJ1-1
V gene: TRBV7-9

CDR3 protein: CASSDRGWVTEAFF
J gene: TRBJ1-1
V gene: TRBV6-1

CDR3 protein: CASSQGGLETEAFF
J gene: TRBJ1-1
V gene: TRBV4-1

CDR3 protein: CASSLSLDRGREAFF
J gene: TRBJ1-1
V gene: TRBV13

CDR3 protein: CASSHGWDEQFF
J gene: TRBJ2-1
V gene: TRBV4-1

CDR3 protein: CASSDRKFHEQFF
J gene: TRBJ2-1
V gene: TRBV6-5

CDR3 protein: CASSTGLAGMEETQYF
J gene: TRBJ2-5
V gene: TRBV5-6

CDR3 protein: CASSPTGSYEQYF
J gene: TRBJ2-7
V gene: TRBV11-1

CDR3 protein: CASSPGATYEQYF
J gene: TRBJ2-7
V gene: TRBV9

CDR3 protein: CASTGAGTLNTGELFF
J gene: TRBJ2-2
V gene: TRBV9

CDR3 protein: CASRRTSGGTDTQYF
J gene: TRBJ2-3
V gene: TRBV6-4

CDR3 protein: CASSERGSEAFF
J gene: TRBJ1-1
V gene: TRBV6-1

CDR3 protein: CASGLGSGEQYF
J gene: TRBJ2-7
V gene: TRBV12-5

CDR3 protein: CASSLNKGLTEAFF
J gene: TRBJ1-1
V gene: TRBV5-4

CDR3 protein: CASSQAGGEHFQETQYF
J gene: TRBJ2-5
V gene: TRBV4-3

CDR3 protein: CASSLPGQMAKNIQYF
J gene: TRBJ2-4
V gene: TRBV5-5

CDR3 protein: CASSLPGNTGELFF
J gene: TRBJ2-2
V gene: TRBV5-1

CDR3 protein: CAWSVGTDRWGYEQYF
J gene: TRBJ2-7
V gene: TRBV30

CDR3 protein: CASSEFGLRDTVQEQYF
J gene: TRBJ2-7
V gene: TRBV6-1

CDR3 protein: CASSAQNEQFF
J gene: TRBJ2-1
V gene: TRBV9

CDR3 protein: CASSLPAYEQYF
J gene: TRBJ2-7
V gene: TRBV7-9

CDR3 protein: CASSFDRVTTYEQYF
J gene: TRBJ2-7
V gene: TRBV27